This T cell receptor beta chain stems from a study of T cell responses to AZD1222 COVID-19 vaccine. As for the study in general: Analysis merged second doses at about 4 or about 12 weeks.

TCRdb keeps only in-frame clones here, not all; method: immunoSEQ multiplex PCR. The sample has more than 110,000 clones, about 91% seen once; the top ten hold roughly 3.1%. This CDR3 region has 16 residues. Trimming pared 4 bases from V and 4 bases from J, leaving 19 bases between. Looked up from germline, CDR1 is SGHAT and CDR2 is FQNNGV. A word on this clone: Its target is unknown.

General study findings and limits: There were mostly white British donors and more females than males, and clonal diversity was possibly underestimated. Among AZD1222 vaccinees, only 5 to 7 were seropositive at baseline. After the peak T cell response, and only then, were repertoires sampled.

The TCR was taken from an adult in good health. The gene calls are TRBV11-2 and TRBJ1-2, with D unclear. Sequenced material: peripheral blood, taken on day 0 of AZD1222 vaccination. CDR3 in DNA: TGTGCCAGCAGCTCCCCCCGCGGACCAAGTTCCTATGGCTACACCTTC. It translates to CASSSPRGPSSYGYTF.